This TCR beta chain was sequenced during a study of blood T cell repertoires in COVID-19. Overall study: Nucleic acid was either cDNA or gDNA, and it came from T cells, B-cell-depleted T cells, or PBMCs.

Deletions cut 4 bases from V and 2 bases from J, with 17 bases between. The germline V gene has CDR1 SNHLY and CDR2 FYNNEI. There are 16 residues in the CDR3. Sequencing was performed with immunoSEQ multiplex PCR; in TCRdb, only in-frame clones are kept and a portion is missing. Among approximately 190,000 clones listed, 70% to 90% were seen once. Sequenced input: peripheral blood. V and J are TRBV2 and TRBJ2-5; D may be TRBD2 (5 bases). The receptor was isolated from a woman in her sixties or seventies with active or convalescent COVID-19. This CDR3 reads CASSVTPSDSQETQYF. CDR3 nucleotides: TGTGCCAGCAGTGTTACCCCCTCGGACTCACAAGAGACCCAGTACTTC.